This T cell receptor beta chain was sequenced in a study of T-cell memory formation after mild COVID-19. Study-wide points: CD4+ contracting clones lay mainly in CM and EM, CD8+ ones in EMRA.

As concerns this clonotype: What it recognizes is unknown.

The CDR3 runs 15 residues. Germline CDR1 MNHEY, CDR2 SVGAGI. The V gene lost 10 bases and the J gene lost 3 bases, with 19 bases spanning the gap. 5'RACE, which relied on constant-segment primers, yielded TCR alpha and TCR beta cDNA libraries carrying sample barcodes and UMIs. In TCRdb, the 5' RACE reads were re-called with MiXCR into one record per CDR3 protein. The sample has 350,000 to 550,000 distinct CDR3 sequences; roughly 17% are singletons. The sequencing sample was made of PBMCs or a T cell subset sorted from them (not recorded which). This clonotype was obtained from a man younger than 35 who had mild COVID-19 (a few samples of this study predate the infection). Cell type and time point are not known. The rearrangement uses TRBV6-5 and TRBJ2-1; TRBD2 is a possible D gene (5 bases). The CDR3 bases are TGTGCCACCCGGGGAAAGGGCTTTCACTACAATGAGCAGTTCTTC. Its protein is CATRGKGFHYNEQFF.